Following are 27 T cell receptor beta chains from one sample sequenced in a study of tumor-infiltrating lymphocytes in oesophageal squamous cell carcinoma. One entry per CDR3 protein results from TCRdb running MiXCR on the PCR reads. Among under 20,000 distinct CDR3 sequences, 40% to 45% were seen once, and the ten largest hold approximately 13%. Sequencing was performed on normal esophageal tissue next to the tumor. These receptors were collected from a male donor with esophageal squamous cell carcinoma.

This chain joins TRBV28 and TRBJ2-7; 7 bases line up with TRBD1. The CDR3 loop spans 13 amino acids. Germline V gene data show CDR1 as MDHEN and CDR2 as SYDVKM. Trimming took 6 bases from V and 3 from J; bases not matched to a gene: 5. As DNA, the CDR3 is TGTGCCAGCAGGGGACAGTCTCGCTACGAGCAGTACTTC. It yields the protein CASRGQSRYEQYF.

The genes are TRBV11-2 and TRBJ2-1; 10 bases are a match to TRBD2. The DNA end is a closer match to TRBJ2-7, so the J assignment may be wrong. This CDR3 has 16 amino acids. Per germline, CDR1 SGHAT and CDR2 FQNNGV. The CDR3 is CASSLGFASGSYEQYF. The CDR3 bases are TGTGCCAGCAGCTTAGGATTTGCTAGCGGGAGCTACGAGCAGTACTTC.

This clonotype was observed many times. J is TRBJ1-1 and V is TRBV11-1; D may be TRBD1 (6 bases). Germline V gene data show CDR1 as SGHAT and CDR2 as FQDESV (reference sequence). With 4 bases removed from V and 5 bases from J, the gap between germline ends came to 14 bases. The CDR3 is 14 amino acids. The CDR3 nucleotides read TGTGCCAGCAGCTCAGGGGACTCCCGGACTGAAGCTTTCTTT. Translated: CASSSGDSRTEAFF. The full variable domain, with the rest looked up from reference TRBV11-1 and TRBJ1-1, is EAEVAQSPRYKITEKSQAVAFWCDPISGHATLYWYRQILGQGPELLVQFQDESVVDDSQLPKDRFSAERLKGVDSTLKIQPAELGDSAMYLCASSSGDSRTEAFFGQGTRLTVV.

The V and J genes are TRBV6-6 and TRBJ2-3; TRBD2 matches 9 bases. The germline V gene encodes CDR1 MNHNY and CDR2 SVGAGI (reference sequence). Trimming at V came to 2 bases and at J to 1 base, leaving 1 base not matched to a gene. This CDR3 contains 15 residues. The CDR3 DNA is TGTGCCAGCAGTTACGGGACTAGCCGCACAGATACGCAGTATTTT. Amino acids: CASSYGTSRTDTQYF.

This chain joins TRBV7-6 and TRBJ2-1; 8 nucleotides agree with TRBD2. J was trimmed by 2 bases and V by 0 bases; bases with no gene match: 6. The CDR3 contains 17 residues. Germline V gives CDR1 SGHVS, CDR2 FNYEAQ. CDR3 sequence (DNA): TGTGCCAGCAGCTTAGCGCGGACGCGGGAGGCCTACAATGAGCAGTTCTTC. Translation gives CASSLARTREAYNEQFF.

This clonotype was seen only a few times. V is TRBV20-1 and J is TRBJ2-3, with 10 bases lining up with TRBD2. Germline V lookup: CDR1 DFQATT, CDR2 SNEGSKA (reference sequence). This CDR3 contains 14 residues. Here the CDR3 DNA reads TGCAGCCTCGAGTTAGCGGGGGGAACAGATACGCAGTATTTT. It specifies CSLELAGGTDTQYF.

The gene calls are TRBV25-1 and TRBJ1-1; D gene uncertain. This CDR3 contains 12 residues. Trimming cost V 4 bases and J 3 bases, with 6 bases left between them. Germline V gene lookup returns CDR1 MGHDK and CDR2 SYGVNS. The CDR3 sequence is CASSAQYTEAFF. The CDR3 DNA reads as TGTGCCAGCAGTGCGCAGTACACTGAAGCTTTCTTT.

Many counts were recorded for this clonotype. The V and J genes are TRBV6-1 and TRBJ2-7; 10 bases match TRBD1. The CDR3 totals 15 residues. Germline assignment: CDR1 MNHNS and CDR2 SASEGT. V dropped 6 bases and J dropped 6; count of bases not matched to a gene: 11. This CDR3 is CASSDIGTGVGEQYF. DNA for the CDR3: TGTGCCAGCAGCGATATTGGGACAGGGGTGGGCGAGCAGTACTTC.

This clonotype ranks as medium-sized (0.01 to 0.1%). J is TRBJ2-5 and V is TRBV10-2; possible D gene TRBD1, 6 bases. V was pared by 0 bases and J by 4 bases, with 12 bases between. Germline values: CDR1 WSHSY, CDR2 SAAADI. CDR3 length: 15 amino acids. CDR3 sequence (DNA): TGCGCCAGCAGTGAGTCGACCAGGGGTAGAGAGACCCAGTACTTC. This encodes CASSESTRGRETQYF.

This clonotype was observed a handful of times. V usage is TRBV4-1 and J usage is TRBJ2-5, with 7 nucleotides matching TRBD2. Germline lookup yields CDR1 MGHRA and CDR2 YSYEKL. The CDR3 has 13 amino acids. The J segment lost 13 bases and the V segment lost 4 bases, leaving 12 bases of the junction unmatched. CDR3 nucleotide sequence: TGCGCCAGCAGCCCAACTACTAGCGTCCTCCCGTACTTC. This gives the protein CASSPTTSVLPYF.

J is TRBJ2-1 and V is TRBV7-8; possibly TRBD1 or TRBD2 for D (5 bases each). The V and J ends lost 5 bases and 9 bases respectively, with 11 bases between them. The CDR3 covers 12 residues. CDR1 and CDR2 from the germline V gene are SGHVS and FQNEAQ. The CDR3: CASSPARGEQFF. The CDR3 region has the DNA TGTGCCAGCAGCCCAGCGAGGGGTGAGCAGTTCTTC.

CDR3: CASSRDNYGYTF. CDR3 coding DNA: TGTGCCAGCAGCCGGGACAACTATGGCTACACCTTC. V and J are TRBV7-6 and TRBJ1-2, with D maybe TRBD1 (5 bases). This CDR3 is built from 12 residues. V lost 5 bases, J lost 2 bases, and 6 bases lay in between. Per the germline V gene, CDR1 is SGHVS and CDR2 is FNYEAQ.

V usage is TRBV7-6 and J usage is TRBJ2-5; possibly TRBD2 for D (6 bases). TRBJ2-7 matches the DNA end more closely, so the J call is doubtful. The length of the CDR3 is 13 residues. CDR1 SGHVS and CDR2 FNYEAQ come from the germline V gene. The CDR3 reads CASSHRGAYEQYF. Written as DNA, the CDR3 is TGTGCCAGCAGCCACCGCGGGGCCTACGAGCAGTACTTC.

This clonotype occurred many times. The junction departs from germline at one end; a sequencing error may be responsible. This sequence joins TRBV5-4 and TRBJ2-3; D unclear. The germline gives CDR1 SGHNT, CDR2 YYREEE (reference sequence). The CDR3 loop spans 16 amino acids. As DNA, the CDR3 is TGCGCCAGCAGCTTGGGATTAACGGGCGACACAGATACGCAGTATTTT. As protein: CASSLGLTGDTDTQYF.

The rearrangement joins TRBV7-6 to TRBJ1-3; tentative D call: TRBD1 (5 bases). Trimming took 4 bases from V and 0 from J, leaving 13 bases between them. In germline, CDR1 is SGHVS, CDR2 FNYEAQ. This CDR3 comprises 16 residues. DNA of the CDR3: TGTGCCAGCAGCTCACAGGAAACGAGCTCTGGAAACACCATATATTTT. This gives the protein CASSSQETSSGNTIYF.

This clonotype was counted at least ten times. This rearrangement joins TRBV5-4 to TRBJ2-7, with unresolved D. Germline V gene sequence: CDR1 SGHNT, CDR2 YYREEE (reference sequence). This CDR3 is 14 amino acids long. Trimming left V 0 bases short and J 4 bases short, with 11 bases between. CDR3 sequence (DNA): TGTGCCAGCAGCTTGGGAATTTCCTATTACGAGCAGTACTTC. It yields the protein CASSLGISYYEQYF.

This chain links TRBV6-2 or TRBV6-3 with TRBJ2-1, with TRBD1 matching over 7 bases. Germline lookup yields CDR1 MNHEY and CDR2 SVGEGT. The V gene end was trimmed by 4 bases and the J gene end by 10 bases; junction bases not matched to a gene: 4. CDR3 length: 12 residues. The CDR3 bases are TGTGCCAGCAGTTCCCAGGGGGACGAGCAGTTCTTC. It codes for CASSSQGDEQFF.

V is TRBV4-2 and J is TRBJ1-5, with unresolved D. The length of the CDR3 is 13 residues. The V and J ends lost 0 bases and 5 bases respectively, with 5 bases between them. Germline V lookup: CDR1 LGHNA, CDR2 YNFKEQ. The CDR3 spells CASSQEVDQPQHF. The CDR3 bases are TGTGCCAGCAGCCAAGAAGTCGATCAGCCCCAGCATTTT.

This clonotype was seen more than once but under ten times. The rearrangement joins TRBV7-2 to TRBJ2-3; maybe TRBD1 (5 bases). The last part of the DNA fits TRBJ2-5 better; the J call may be wrong. Germline CDR1 is SGHTA and CDR2 is FQGNSA. The CDR3 runs to 15 residues. The CDR3 loop reads CASSLTGSRAETQYF. Here the CDR3 DNA reads TGTGCCAGCAGCTTAACAGGCTCTCGTGCAGAGACCCAGTACTTC.

The chain carries TRBV27 and TRBJ2-1, with TRBD2 matching over 8 bases. TRBJ2-7 explains the end of the DNA better; the J call may be wrong. The CDR3 runs to 15 residues. Germline-derived CDR1 and CDR2 are MNHEY and SMNVEV (reference sequence). The CDR3 DNA reads as TGTGCCAGCAGTTTAAAGGGACTAGTCTACAATGAGCAGTACTTC. Its protein product is CASSLKGLVYNEQYF.

The V gene is TRBV9, the J gene TRBJ2-7, with D possibly TRBD1 on 5 matching bases. Gene TRBJ2-5 matches the end of the DNA better, so the J call may be wrong. CDR1 is SGDLS and CDR2 is YYNGEE in the germline V gene. This CDR3 contains 14 residues. CDR3 nucleotides: TGTGCCAGCAGCTACAGGAGTTTCCAAGAGACCCAGTACTTC. Its translation is CASSYRSFQETQYF.

This chain uses TRBV7-2 with TRBJ2-7; D remains ambiguous. With the DNA end fitting TRBJ1-2 better, the J assignment may be wrong. There are 14 residues in the CDR3. Germline V gene sequence: CDR1 SGHTA, CDR2 FQGNSA. The CDR3 region has the DNA TGTGCCAGCAGCTCGAGTAGTGGGATGGATGGCTACACCTTC. The encoded protein is CASSSSSGMDGYTF.

In this sample, this clonotype turned up a few times. This chain connects TRBV25-1 to TRBJ2-1; D is possibly TRBD1 or TRBD2 (5 bases each). Looked up from germline, CDR1 is MGHDK and CDR2 is SYGVNS. V lost 6 bases, J lost 0 bases, and 21 bases lay in between. The CDR3 totals 18 residues. The CDR3 spells CASRPNLGPTDSYNEQFF. CDR3 in DNA: TGTGCCAGCAGACCAAATTTGGGACCTACCGACTCCTACAATGAGCAGTTCTTC.

In this sample, this clonotype turned up a few times. No conserved phenylalanine or tryptophan is present at the end of the CDR3, so a read error is the likely explanation. The limits of the CDR3 on the DNA are not certain, so only TCRdb's listed CDR3 is given. The CDR3: CASSYLTGNYGYTFGS. The genes are TRBV7-9 and TRBJ2-5; the D call in the table, TRBD1, was not verified against the DNA. Germline lookup yields CDR1 SEHNR and CDR2 FQNEAQ (reference sequence). From its first to its last residue, the CDR3 has 16 amino acids.

The table lists this clonotype with a count of one. A much larger clone differs by one base, so this may be a read error. The chain recombines TRBV11-3 with TRBJ2-7, with 7 nucleotides matching TRBD1. Germline V gene data show CDR1 as SGHNT and CDR2 as YENEEA. The CDR3 consists of 14 residues. The CDR3 DNA reads as TGTACCAGCAGCCGGGACAGCTCCTACAATGAGCAGTACTTC. It codes for CTSSRDSSYNEQYF. Looking up the rest from reference TRBV11-3 and TRBJ2-7 gives the full variable domain: EAGVVQSPRYKIIEKKQPVAFWCNPISGHNTLYWYLQNLGQGPELLIRYENEEAVDDSQLPKDRFSAERLKGVDSTLKIQPAELGDSAVYLCTSSRDSSYNEQYFGPGTRLTVT.

This clonotype showed up just a few times. The rearrangement uses TRBV20-1 and TRBJ2-3; 13 nucleotides match TRBD2. The assigned J gene may be wrong: the sequence end matches TRBJ2-7 better. Germline V gene sequence: CDR1 DFQATT, CDR2 SNEGSKA (reference sequence). The CDR3 is made up of 14 amino acids. The CDR3 region is CSARRTSGSYEQYF. The DNA of the CDR3 is TGCAGTGCTAGGAGGACTAGCGGGAGTTACGAGCAGTACTTC.

The chain is built from TRBV7-6 and TRBJ1-1; TRBD1 matches 7 bases. The CDR3 runs to 12 residues. The germline gives CDR1 SGHVS, CDR2 FNYEAQ. The CDR3 DNA sequence: TGTAATGACAGGGAAGGGGACACTGAAGCTTTCTTT. As protein: CNDREGDTEAFF.